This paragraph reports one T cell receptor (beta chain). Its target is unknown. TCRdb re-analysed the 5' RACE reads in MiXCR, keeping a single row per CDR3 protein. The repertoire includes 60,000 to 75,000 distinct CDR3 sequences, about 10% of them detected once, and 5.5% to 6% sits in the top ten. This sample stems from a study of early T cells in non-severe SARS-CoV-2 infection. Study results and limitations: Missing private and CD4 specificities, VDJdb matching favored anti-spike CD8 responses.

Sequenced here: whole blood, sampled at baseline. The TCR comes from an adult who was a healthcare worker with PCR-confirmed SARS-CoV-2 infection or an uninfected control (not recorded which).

For the CDR3, the DNA is TGTGCCAGCAGCGCAGGACAGGGGGCTGAGTATTTT. Residues: CASSAGQGAEYF. The J gene is TRBJ1-3, the V gene TRBV7-2; TRBD1 aligns across 11 bases. From germline, CDR1 is SGHTA and CDR2 FQGNSA. V was clipped by 5 bases and J by 16 bases; unmatched bases: 7. The CDR3 consists of 12 residues.